The 5 T cell receptor beta chains reported below all come from one sample, sequenced in a study of beta chain features in type 1 diabetes. Study-level results: Moderate yet significant TCRB CDR3 shortening was seen in Type 1 diabetes patients in all four CD4+ subsets.

The isolated RNA, all of it, was reverse transcribed, so expressed TCRB transcripts were what got sequenced. Sequencing was performed with immunoSEQ multiplex PCR; in TCRdb, only in-frame clones are kept and a portion is missing. The sample carries 600,000 or so clones, 9.5% to 15% recorded once. These receptors are not linked to any known antigen. The specimen sequenced was naive CD4+ T cells from blood. These receptors were collected from a man in his thirties or forties with type 1 diabetes.

The chain joins TRBV14 to TRBJ2-2; D is unclear. The CDR3 runs to 14 residues. V was cut by 2 bases and J by 13 bases, with 17 bases left in between. The germline CDR1 and CDR2 sequences are SGHDN and FVKESK. The CDR3 protein is CASSQYHGQVGLFF. The CDR3 DNA sequence: TGTGCCAGCAGCCAATATCATGGCCAGGTCGGGCTGTTTTTT.

A few counts support this clone. The V and J genes are TRBV29-1 and TRBJ2-1, with 9 nucleotides matching TRBD1. This CDR3 comprises 14 residues. Looked up from germline, CDR1 is SQVTM and CDR2 is ANQGSEA. The junction had 7 bases not matched to a gene; V was cut back by 6 bases and J by 4 bases. CDR3 in DNA: TGCAGCGTCTACCGGGACAGGGATTACAATGAGCAGTTCTTC. It translates to CSVYRDRDYNEQFF.

This clone was seen a handful of times. The chain uses TRBV10-3 and TRBJ1-1; D unresolved. The CDR3 totals 12 residues. Germline CDR1 ENHRY, CDR2 SYGVKD. Trimming pared 8 bases from V and 3 bases from J, leaving 10 bases between. The DNA of the CDR3 is TGTGCCATCGGCACAAGTGACACTGAAGCTTTCTTT. It yields the protein CAIGTSDTEAFF.

This chain connects TRBV4-3 to TRBJ1-2; D perhaps matches TRBD1 (5 bases). CDR1 is LGHNA, CDR2 YSLEER, per germline. V lost 0 bases and J lost 0, with 11 bases in between. The CDR3 is made up of 16 amino acids. The CDR3 DNA reads as TGCGCCAGCAGCCAAGATGGGCGGGGACCTAACTATGGCTACACCTTC. Protein product: CASSQDGRGPNYGYTF.

This clone has just a few counts. The chain employs TRBV18 and TRBJ1-3; 8 bases map to TRBD1. CDR3 length: 15 residues. The V segment lost 3 bases and the J segment 3 bases; nucleotides outside the gene matches: 4. In germline, CDR1 is KGHSH, CDR2 LQKENI. CDR3 bases: TGTGCCAGCTCACCCCTCGGGACAGGTGGAAACACCATATATTTT. It specifies CASSPLGTGGNTIYF.